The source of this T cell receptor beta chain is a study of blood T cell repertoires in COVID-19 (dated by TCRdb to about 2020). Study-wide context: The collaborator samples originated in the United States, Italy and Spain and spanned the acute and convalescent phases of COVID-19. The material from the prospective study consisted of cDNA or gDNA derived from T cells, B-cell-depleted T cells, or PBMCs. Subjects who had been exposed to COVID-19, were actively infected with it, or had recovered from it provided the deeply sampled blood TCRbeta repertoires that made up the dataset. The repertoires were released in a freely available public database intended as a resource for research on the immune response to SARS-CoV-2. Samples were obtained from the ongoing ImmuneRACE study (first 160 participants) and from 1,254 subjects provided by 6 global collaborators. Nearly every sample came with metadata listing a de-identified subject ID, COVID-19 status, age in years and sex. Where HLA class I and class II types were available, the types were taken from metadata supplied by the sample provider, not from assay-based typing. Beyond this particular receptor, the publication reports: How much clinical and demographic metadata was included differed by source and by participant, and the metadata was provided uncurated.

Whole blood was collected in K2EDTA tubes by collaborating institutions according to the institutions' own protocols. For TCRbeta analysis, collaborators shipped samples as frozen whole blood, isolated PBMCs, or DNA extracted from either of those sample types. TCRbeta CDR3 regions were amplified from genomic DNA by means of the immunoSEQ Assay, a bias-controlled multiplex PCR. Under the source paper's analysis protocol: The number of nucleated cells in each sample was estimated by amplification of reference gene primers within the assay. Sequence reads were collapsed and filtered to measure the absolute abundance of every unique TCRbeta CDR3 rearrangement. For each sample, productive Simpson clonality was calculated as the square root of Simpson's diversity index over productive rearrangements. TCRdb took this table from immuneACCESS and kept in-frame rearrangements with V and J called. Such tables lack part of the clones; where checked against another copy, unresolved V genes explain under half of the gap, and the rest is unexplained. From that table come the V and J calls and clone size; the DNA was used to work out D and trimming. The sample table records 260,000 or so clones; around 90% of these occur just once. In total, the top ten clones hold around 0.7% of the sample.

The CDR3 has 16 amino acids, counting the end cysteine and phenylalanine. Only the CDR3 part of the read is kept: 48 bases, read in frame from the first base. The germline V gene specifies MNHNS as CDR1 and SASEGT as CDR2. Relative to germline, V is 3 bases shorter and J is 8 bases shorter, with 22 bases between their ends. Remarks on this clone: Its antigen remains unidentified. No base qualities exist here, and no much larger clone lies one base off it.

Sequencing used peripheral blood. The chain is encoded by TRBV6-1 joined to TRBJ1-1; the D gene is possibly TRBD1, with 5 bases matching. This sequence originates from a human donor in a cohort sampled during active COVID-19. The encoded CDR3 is CASSDLYRSLMMEAFF. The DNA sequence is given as TGTGCCAGCAGTGACCTTTACAGGAGCCTTATGATGGAAGCTTTCTTT.